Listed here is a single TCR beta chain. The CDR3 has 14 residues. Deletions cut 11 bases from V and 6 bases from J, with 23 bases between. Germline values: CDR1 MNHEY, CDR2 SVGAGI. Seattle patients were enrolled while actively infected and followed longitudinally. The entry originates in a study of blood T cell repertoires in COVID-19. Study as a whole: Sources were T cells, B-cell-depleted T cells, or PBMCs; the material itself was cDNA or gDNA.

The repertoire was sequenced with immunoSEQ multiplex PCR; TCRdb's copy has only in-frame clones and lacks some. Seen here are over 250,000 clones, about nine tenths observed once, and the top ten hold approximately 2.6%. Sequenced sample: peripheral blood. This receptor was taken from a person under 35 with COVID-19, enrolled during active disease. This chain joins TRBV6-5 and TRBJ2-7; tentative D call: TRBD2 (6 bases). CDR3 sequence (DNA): TGTGCCCGTCCCGGGGGAGGCACCCTATCCGAGCAGTACTTC. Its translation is CARPGGGTLSEQYF.